Below, 27 T cell receptor beta chains from the same sample are listed, as sequenced in a study of blood T cell repertoires in COVID-19. Libraries were prepared by immunoSEQ multiplex PCR; TCRdb keeps only in-frame clonotypes and omits some of them. Of about 270,000 clones listed, 88% were seen once; the top ten hold around 2.9%. Input material: PBMCs or T cells enriched from blood (not recorded which). The receptor set was obtained from a woman aged 45-59 years who had recovered from COVID-19.

This chain uses TRBV27 with TRBJ1-4, with a possible D match to TRBD1 (5 bases). Germline CDR1 MNHEY, CDR2 SMNVEV (reference sequence). This CDR3 is built from 14 residues. Trimming removed 4 bases from V and 8 bases from J, with 14 bases in between. CDR3 amino acids: CASSSRQSSEKLFF. The CDR3 DNA sequence: TGTGCCAGCAGTTCCCGACAGTCAAGCGAAAAACTGTTTTTT.

The chain has TRBV11-2 and TRBJ2-3; weak D call: TRBD1 (6 bases). There are 16 residues in the CDR3. Trimming removed 3 bases at V and 1 base at J, with 14 bases between. The germline CDR1 and CDR2 sequences are SGHAT and FQNNGV. Written as DNA, the CDR3 is TGTGCCAGCAGCTTGGGCTTCAGGGGTGGCACAGATACGCAGTATTTT. Translating it yields CASSLGFRGGTDTQYF.

This clone showed up just a few times. V usage is TRBV5-1 and J usage is TRBJ2-3, with 12 nucleotides matching TRBD2. Losses at the gene ends were 0 bases for V and 5 bases for J; bases not matched to a gene: 1. The CDR3 sequence is 15 residues long. Germline values: CDR1 SGHRS, CDR2 YFSETQ. The CDR3: CASSLGGLAGDTQYF. Written as DNA, the CDR3 is TGCGCCAGCAGCTTGGGGGGACTAGCGGGAGATACGCAGTATTTT.

The chain uses TRBV5-1 and TRBJ2-7; TRBD2 aligns across 7 bases. This CDR3 region has 13 residues. The trim removed 4 bases at V and 2 bases at J, leaving 3 bases unmatched. Germline V gives CDR1 SGHRS, CDR2 YFSETQ. CDR3 loop: CASSRDYPYEQYF. The CDR3 nucleotides read TGCGCCAGCAGCCGGGACTACCCCTACGAGCAGTACTTC.

The chain has TRBV28 and TRBJ2-5; 9 bases are a match to TRBD2. CDR1 is MDHEN, CDR2 SYDVKM, per germline. The CDR3 extends over 16 amino acids. V was pared by 3 bases and J by 5 bases, with 10 bases of the junction left unmatched. CDR3 protein: CASSFESSGIGETQYF. CDR3 nucleotide sequence: TGTGCCAGCAGTTTTGAGTCTAGCGGGATTGGGGAGACCCAGTACTTC.

The chain links TRBV28 to TRBJ2-2; 9 nucleotides match TRBD1. CDR3 length: 15 amino acids. Germline CDR1 reads MDHEN; CDR2 reads SYDVKM. J gave up 8 bases and V 5 bases, and 9 bases lay outside the gene matches. The CDR3 protein is CASSLLQGARGELFF. Here the CDR3 DNA reads TGTGCCAGCAGTCTACTACAGGGGGCAAGAGGGGAGCTGTTTTTT.

The CDR3 protein is CASSPRGTSTDTQYF. As DNA, the CDR3 is TGTGCCAGCAGCCCCAGAGGGACTAGCACAGATACGCAGTATTTT. The chain links TRBV28 to TRBJ2-3; weak D call: TRBD2 (6 bases). The germline CDR1 and CDR2 sequences are MDHEN and SYDVKM. The CDR3 runs to 15 residues. Trimming cost V 6 bases and J 0 bases, with 13 bases left between them.

The chain is built from TRBV28 and TRBJ1-1; tentatively, D is TRBD1 (5 bases). The V gene lost 5 bases and the J gene lost 1 base, with 20 bases spanning the gap. The CDR3 has 17 residues. CDR1 and CDR2 from the germline V gene are MDHEN and SYDVKM. CDR3 sequence (DNA): TGTGCCAGCAGTCCCCCCGCGGGGCTCGGCGGGAACACTGAAGCTTTCTTT. This translates into CASSPPAGLGGNTEAFF.

The V call is TRBV7-3, the J call TRBJ1-5; D perhaps matches TRBD1 (6 bases). This CDR3 has 14 residues. V was pared by 5 bases and J by 4 bases, with 12 bases between. The germline gives CDR1 SGHTA, CDR2 FQGTGA. The CDR3 nucleotides read TGTGCCAGCAGCCATCAGGGGTTGAATCAGCCCCAGCATTTT. Its protein is CASSHQGLNQPQHF.

The V call is TRBV30, the J call TRBJ1-2; no definite D call. Trimming removed 1 base from V and 5 bases from J, with 11 bases in between. There are 13 residues in the CDR3. Germline V CDR1 and CDR2: GTSNPN, SVGIG (reference sequence). CDR3 in DNA: TGTGCCTGGAGTGACCTCTCGCGATATGGCTACACCTTC. Amino acids: CAWSDLSRYGYTF. The whole variable domain, remainder taken from reference TRBV30 and TRBJ1-2, is SQTIHQWPATLVQPVGSPLSLECTVEGTSNPNLYWYRQAAGRGLQLLFYSVGIGQISSEVPQNLSASRPQDRQFILSSKKLLLSDSGFYLCAWSDLSRYGYTFGSGTRLTVV.

This clone appeared a single time. The chain is built from TRBV6-5 and TRBJ1-1; 9 bases are a match to TRBD1. Germline V gives CDR1 MNHEY, CDR2 SVGAGI. The CDR3 is made up of 14 amino acids. V trimming: 5 bases; J trimming: 6 bases; junction bases outside the gene matches: 7. CDR3 amino acids: CASSPDRGMSEAFF. For the CDR3, the DNA is TGTGCCAGCAGTCCAGACAGGGGGATGTCTGAAGCTTTCTTT.

This clone was detected once. The chain links TRBV5-1 to TRBJ1-4; D is unresolved. CDR1 is SGHRS and CDR2 is YFSETQ in the germline V gene. Trimming took off 4 bases at V and 4 bases at J, with 11 bases between the two ends. The CDR3 is made up of 14 amino acids. CDR3 nucleotide sequence: TGCGCCAGCAGCCTTGAGGGCTTTAATGAAAAACTGTTTTTT. Its translation is CASSLEGFNEKLFF.

The gene calls are TRBV9 and TRBJ2-7; D unclear. CDR1 is SGDLS and CDR2 is YYNGEE in the germline V gene. The V and J ends lost 0 bases and 7 bases respectively, with 11 bases between them. The CDR3 covers 13 residues. This chain's CDR3 is CASSVGPGGEQYF. The CDR3 coding sequence is TGTGCCAGCAGCGTAGGCCCCGGTGGTGAGCAGTACTTC.

This clone was detected a few times. DNA for the CDR3: TGCAGCGTCGGTACAGGGCTGTTTCCTTACGAGCAGTACTTC. It specifies CSVGTGLFPYEQYF. The chain recombines TRBV29-1 with TRBJ2-7, with D maybe TRBD1 (6 bases). CDR1 and CDR2 from the germline V gene are SQVTM and ANQGSEA. This CDR3 has 14 residues. Trimming took 6 bases from V and 4 from J, leaving 19 bases between them.

This clone occurred once. This chain uses TRBV5-1 with TRBJ2-3, with 15 bases aligning to TRBD2. With V trimmed by 4 bases and J by 2 bases, 11 bases remained unmatched. Germline V gives CDR1 SGHRS, CDR2 YFSETQ. The CDR3 has 19 residues. The CDR3 bases are TGCGCCAGCAGCCCGGGACTAGCGGGAGGTCGAGGTTTCACAGATACGCAGTATTTT. Protein product: CASSPGLAGGRGFTDTQYF.

The rearrangement joins TRBV9 to TRBJ1-1; 7 bases fit TRBD1. J was trimmed by 1 base and V by 6 bases; bases with no gene match: 9. Germline V CDR1 and CDR2: SGDLS, YYNGEE. The CDR3 runs to 15 residues. CDR3 nucleotide sequence: TGTGCCAGCACCCCCACGGGACAGACGAACACTGAAGCTTTCTTT. It yields the protein CASTPTGQTNTEAFF.

The rearrangement uses TRBV21-1 and TRBJ2-7; the table's D call, TRBD1, was not checked against the DNA. TRBV21-1 is deemed a pseudogene. The CDR3 is 14 amino acids. The CDR3 sequence: CASSPGQRRYEQYF. CDR3 nucleotides: TGTGCCAGCAGCCCAGGACAGCGGAGATACGAGCAGTACTTC.

CDR3 in amino acids: CASSFPRGYNEQFF. The CDR3 coding sequence is TGTGCCAGCAGTTTTCCCAGGGGCTACAATGAGCAGTTCTTC. This chain joins TRBV28 and TRBJ2-1; tentative D call: TRBD1 (6 bases). Trimming stripped 3 bases from V and 3 bases from J, with 9 bases between. The CDR3 covers 14 residues. CDR1 and CDR2 (germline): MDHEN, SYDVKM.

The J gene is TRBJ1-6, the V gene TRBV7-2; unclear D gene. CDR1 SGHTA and CDR2 FQGNSA come from the germline V gene. The CDR3 consists of 14 residues. V was cut by 9 bases and J by 5 bases, with 14 bases left in between. The CDR3 sequence: CASGGQVNNSPLHF. CDR3 in DNA: TGTGCCAGTGGTGGGCAGGTCAATAATTCACCCCTCCACTTT.

The chain recombines TRBV28 with TRBJ1-1, with TRBD1 matching 9 bases. This CDR3 is 14 amino acids long. The germline V gene has CDR1 MDHEN and CDR2 SYDVKM. V was clipped by 7 bases and J by 4 bases; unmatched bases: 7. CDR3 amino acids: CASIAGTGSTEAFF. In nucleotides, the CDR3 is TGTGCCAGCATCGCCGGGACAGGGTCCACTGAAGCTTTCTTT.

The V and J genes are TRBV28 and TRBJ1-2, with TRBD1 as a possible D gene (5 bases). This CDR3 is 14 amino acids long. Trimming shortened V by 4 bases and J by 4 bases, and 13 bases separated the two germline ends. Germline V lookup: CDR1 MDHEN, CDR2 SYDVKM. CDR3 in amino acids: CASSSDPGGYGYTF. CDR3 coding DNA: TGTGCCAGCAGTTCTGATCCCGGGGGCTATGGCTACACCTTC.

The chain's CDR3 is CASSQAGGYRSPLHF. DNA for the CDR3: TGTGCCAGCAGCCAAGCTGGAGGGTATAGGTCACCCCTCCACTTT. The chain employs TRBV3-1 (or the pseudogene TRBV3-2) and TRBJ1-6, with unresolved D. Trimming took off 1 base at V and 10 bases at J, with 14 bases between the two ends. The CDR3 is 15 amino acids. Per the germline V gene, CDR1 is LGHDT and CDR2 is YNNKEL (reference sequence).

This clone was counted a few times. The chain recombines TRBV10-3 with TRBJ2-7, with D tentatively TRBD2 (6 bases). Germline lookup yields CDR1 ENHRY and CDR2 SYGVKD. The germline V and J ends were trimmed by 3 bases and 4 bases, with 13 bases remaining between them. This CDR3 comprises 14 residues. The CDR3 DNA reads TGTGCCATCAGTGATCCTAGCGAAACTTACGAGCAGTACTTC. Protein sequence: CAISDPSETYEQYF.

The chain combines TRBV7-2 with TRBJ2-7, with 16 positions matching TRBD2. In germline, CDR1 is SGHTA, CDR2 FQGNSA. The junction had 10 bases not matched to a gene; V was cut back by 4 bases and J by 1 base. This CDR3 has 19 amino acids. CDR3 protein: CASSSPGTSGRATSYEQYF. CDR3 coding DNA: TGTGCCAGCAGCTCGCCCGGGACTAGCGGGAGGGCCACGTCCTACGAGCAGTACTTC.

This sequence joins TRBV28 and TRBJ1-5; D not resolved. V lost 3 bases, J lost 9 bases, and 9 bases lay in between. The length of the CDR3 is 12 residues. CDR1 and CDR2 from the germline V gene are MDHEN and SYDVKM. CDR3 in DNA: TGTGCCAGCAGTTTTGTGGGCCTGCCCCAGCATTTT. This codes for CASSFVGLPQHF.

This chain links TRBV6-2 or TRBV6-3 with TRBJ2-7; D unclear. The CDR3 consists of 14 residues. V lost 0 bases and J 6 bases, leaving 12 bases between the germline ends. CDR1 MNHEY and CDR2 SVGEGT come from the germline V gene. CDR3 loop: CASSYSARGSEQYF. As DNA, the CDR3 is TGTGCCAGCAGTTACTCAGCGAGAGGCTCCGAGCAGTACTTC.

This rearrangement joins TRBV27 to TRBJ2-7; TRBD2 aligns across 12 bases. Germline V gene sequence: CDR1 MNHEY, CDR2 SMNVEV (reference sequence). Trimming removed 6 bases from V and 2 bases from J; junction bases left unmatched: 14. This CDR3 contains 18 residues. CDR3 nucleotides: TGTGCCAGCAGCCCCCGGACGACTAGCGGGAGACTACCCTACGAGCAGTACTTC. Encoded protein: CASSPRTTSGRLPYEQYF.